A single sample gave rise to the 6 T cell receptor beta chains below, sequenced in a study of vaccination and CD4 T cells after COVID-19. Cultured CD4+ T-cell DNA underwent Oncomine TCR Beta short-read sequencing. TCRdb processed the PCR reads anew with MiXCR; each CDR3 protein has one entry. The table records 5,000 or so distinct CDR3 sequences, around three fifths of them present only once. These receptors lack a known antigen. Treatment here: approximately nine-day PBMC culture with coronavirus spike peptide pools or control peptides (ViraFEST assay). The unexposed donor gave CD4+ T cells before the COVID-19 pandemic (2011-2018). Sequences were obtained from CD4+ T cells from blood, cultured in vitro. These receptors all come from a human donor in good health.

This CDR3 reads CASSLAAGRGNYGYTF. Here the CDR3 DNA reads TGTGCCAGCAGCTTGGCCGCGGGACGGGGAAACTATGGCTACACCTTC. This rearrangement joins TRBV7-2 to TRBJ1-2; D is perhaps TRBD1 (5 bases). The germline CDR1 and CDR2 sequences are SGHTA and FQGNSA. Trimming took 3 bases from V and 2 from J, leaving 16 bases between them. CDR3 length equals 16 residues.

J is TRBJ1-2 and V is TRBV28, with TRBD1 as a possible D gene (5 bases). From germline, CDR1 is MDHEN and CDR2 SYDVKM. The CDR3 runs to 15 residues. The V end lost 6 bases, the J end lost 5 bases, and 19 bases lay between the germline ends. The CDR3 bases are TGTGCCAGCAGCCTGCAAAGTTCGGGGGTTTATGGCTACACCTTC. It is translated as CASSLQSSGVYGYTF.

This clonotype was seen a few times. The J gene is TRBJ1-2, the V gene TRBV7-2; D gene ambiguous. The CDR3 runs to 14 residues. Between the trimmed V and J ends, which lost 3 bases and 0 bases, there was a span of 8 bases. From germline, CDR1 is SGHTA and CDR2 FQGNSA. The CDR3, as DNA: TGTGCCAGCAGCTTTGGAGGTCCTAACTATGGCTACACCTTC. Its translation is CASSFGGPNYGYTF.

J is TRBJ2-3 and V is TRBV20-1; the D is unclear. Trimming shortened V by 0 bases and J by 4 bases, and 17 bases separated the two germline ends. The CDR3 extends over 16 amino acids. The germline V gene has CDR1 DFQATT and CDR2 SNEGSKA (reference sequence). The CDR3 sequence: CSARDRRLEASDTQYF. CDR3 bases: TGCAGTGCTAGAGATCGAAGGCTAGAGGCCTCAGATACGCAGTATTTT.

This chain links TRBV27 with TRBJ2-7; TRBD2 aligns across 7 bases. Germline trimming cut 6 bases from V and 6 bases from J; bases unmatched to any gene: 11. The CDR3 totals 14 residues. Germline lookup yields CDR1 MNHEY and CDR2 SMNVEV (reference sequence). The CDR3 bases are TGTGCCAGCAGCCCGAAGACTAGCCGACGCGAGCAGTACTTC. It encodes CASSPKTSRREQYF.

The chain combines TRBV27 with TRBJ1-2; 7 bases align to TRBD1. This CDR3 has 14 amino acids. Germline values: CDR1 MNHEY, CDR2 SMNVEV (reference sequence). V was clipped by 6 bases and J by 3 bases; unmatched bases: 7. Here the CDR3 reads CASRVGGADYGYTF. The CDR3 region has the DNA TGTGCCAGCAGGGTAGGGGGCGCAGACTATGGCTACACCTTC.